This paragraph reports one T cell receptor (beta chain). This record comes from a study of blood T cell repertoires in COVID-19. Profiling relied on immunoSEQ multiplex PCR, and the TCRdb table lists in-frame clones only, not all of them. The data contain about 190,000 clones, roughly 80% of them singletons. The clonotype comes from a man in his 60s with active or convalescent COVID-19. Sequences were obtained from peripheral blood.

CDR3 nucleotide sequence: TGTGCCAGCAGTGAGAATTACGGCGGTGGGAGCAATCAGCCCCAGCATTTT. Protein product: CASSENYGGGSNQPQHF. The rearrangement joins TRBV6-4 to TRBJ1-5; D remains ambiguous. The CDR3 is made up of 17 amino acids. The V end lost 3 bases, the J end lost 1 base, and 16 bases lay between the germline ends. Per the germline V gene, CDR1 is MRHNA and CDR2 is SNTAGT.